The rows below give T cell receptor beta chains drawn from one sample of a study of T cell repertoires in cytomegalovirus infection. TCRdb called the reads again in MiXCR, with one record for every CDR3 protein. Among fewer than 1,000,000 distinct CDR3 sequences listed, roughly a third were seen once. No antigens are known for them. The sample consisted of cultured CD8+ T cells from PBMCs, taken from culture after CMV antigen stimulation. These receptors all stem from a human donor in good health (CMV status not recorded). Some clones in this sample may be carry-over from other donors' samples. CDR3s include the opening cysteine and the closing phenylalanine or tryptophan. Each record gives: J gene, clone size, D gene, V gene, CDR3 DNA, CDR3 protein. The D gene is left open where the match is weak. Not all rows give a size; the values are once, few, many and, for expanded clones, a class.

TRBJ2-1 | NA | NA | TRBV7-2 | TGTGCCAGCAGCCAATGGTTAGACAGCTACAATGAGCAGTTCTTC | CASSQWLDSYNEQFF
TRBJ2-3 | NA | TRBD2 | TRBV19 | TGTGCCAGTAGTCCGGGACTAACTTTACCGTCACAAGATACGCAGTATTTT | CASSPGLTLPSQDTQYF
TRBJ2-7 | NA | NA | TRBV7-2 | TGTGCCAGCAGCTTGATGGGCCTCGAGCAGTACTTC | CASSLMGLEQYF
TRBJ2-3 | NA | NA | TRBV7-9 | TGTGCCAGCAGCTTAAGGTTGGGCGGGGTGGCCGCAGATACGCAGTATTTT | CASSLRLGGVAADTQYF
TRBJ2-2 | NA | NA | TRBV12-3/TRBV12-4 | TGTGCCAGCAGTTTTAGTGTGTTATCACAGAGTGAAGGGAAGCTGTTTTTT | CASSFSVLSQSEGKLFF
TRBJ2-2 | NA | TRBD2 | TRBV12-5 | TGTGCTAGTGGTTTCGAGACTAGCGGGGCGAAAACCGGGGAGCTGTTTTTT | CASGFETSGAKTGELFF
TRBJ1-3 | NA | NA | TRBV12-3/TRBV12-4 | TGTGCCAGCAGTTTATCAGACACCATATATTTT | CASSLSDTIYF
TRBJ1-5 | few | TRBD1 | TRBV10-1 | TGCGCCAGCAGCGAGACAGGGTACGGCAATCAGCCCCAGCATTTT | CASSETGYGNQPQHF
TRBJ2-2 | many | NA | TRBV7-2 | TGTGCCTCAAAAGTTCTCACCGGGGAGCTGTTTTTT | CASKVLTGELFF
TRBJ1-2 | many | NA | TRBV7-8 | TGTGCCAGCAGCCTGAAGCCAGGGGTCTATGGCTACACCTTC | CASSLKPGVYGYTF
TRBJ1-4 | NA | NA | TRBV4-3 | TGCGCCAGCAGCCAAGGAGGTAAAGGGAATGAAAAACTGTTTTTT | CASSQGGKGNEKLFF
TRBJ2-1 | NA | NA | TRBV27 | TGTGCCAGCAGCCAGGGGTTGGGGCAGTTCTTC | CASSQGLGQFF
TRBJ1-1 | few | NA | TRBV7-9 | TGTGCCAGCAGCCCCCCCCCGGACAGCTACATGAACACTGAAGCTTTCTTT | CASSPPPDSYMNTEAFF
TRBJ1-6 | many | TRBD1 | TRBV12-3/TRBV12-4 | TGTGCCAGCACTACATCGACAGGGCCATGGTCACCCCTCCACTTT | CASTTSTGPWSPLHF
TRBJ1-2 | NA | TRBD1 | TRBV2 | TGTGCCAGCAGTCGCTACAGGGGGCGTAAGGACTATGGCTACACCTTC | CASSRYRGRKDYGYTF
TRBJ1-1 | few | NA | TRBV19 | TGTGCCAGTAGTACCGGGTGGATCACTGAAGCTTTCTTT | CASSTGWITEAFF
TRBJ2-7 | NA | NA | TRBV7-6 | TGTGCCAGCAGCTTAGGAGGGGACTCCTGGTACTTC | CASSLGGDSWYF
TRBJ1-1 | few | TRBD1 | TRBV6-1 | TGTGCCAGCAGTGAAGGGGACAGGGTTCTGTATGCTGAAGCTTTCTTT | CASSEGDRVLYAEAFF
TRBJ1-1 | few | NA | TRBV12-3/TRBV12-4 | TGTGCCAGCGTCGATGCCGCCCTAGGCACTGAAGCTTTCTTT | CASVDAALGTEAFF
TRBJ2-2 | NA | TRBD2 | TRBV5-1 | TGCGCCAGCAGCTTGTCACTAGCGGACGCCCTCAGCACCGGGGAGCTGTTTTTT | CASSLSLADALSTGELFF
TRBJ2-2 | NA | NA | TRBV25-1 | TGTGCCAGCAGTGATCTGGGACACAAGAACACCGGGGAGCTGTTTTTT | CASSDLGHKNTGELFF
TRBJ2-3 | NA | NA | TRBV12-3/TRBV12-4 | TGTGCCAGCAGTTTCCATCTGGCGGGGAAAACAGATACGCAGTATTTT | CASSFHLAGKTDTQYF
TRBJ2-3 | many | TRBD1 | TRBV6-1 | TGTGCCAGCAGCCCCGGGACAGGGGATAAGGATACGCAGTATTTT | CASSPGTGDKDTQYF
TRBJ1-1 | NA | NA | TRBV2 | TGTGCCAGCAGTCGGACCGGTGGGGGAGAAGCTTTCTTT | CASSRTGGGEAFF
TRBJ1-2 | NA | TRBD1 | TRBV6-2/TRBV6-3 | TGTGCCACCCGGACAGGGAACTATGGCGCCTTC | CATRTGNYGAF